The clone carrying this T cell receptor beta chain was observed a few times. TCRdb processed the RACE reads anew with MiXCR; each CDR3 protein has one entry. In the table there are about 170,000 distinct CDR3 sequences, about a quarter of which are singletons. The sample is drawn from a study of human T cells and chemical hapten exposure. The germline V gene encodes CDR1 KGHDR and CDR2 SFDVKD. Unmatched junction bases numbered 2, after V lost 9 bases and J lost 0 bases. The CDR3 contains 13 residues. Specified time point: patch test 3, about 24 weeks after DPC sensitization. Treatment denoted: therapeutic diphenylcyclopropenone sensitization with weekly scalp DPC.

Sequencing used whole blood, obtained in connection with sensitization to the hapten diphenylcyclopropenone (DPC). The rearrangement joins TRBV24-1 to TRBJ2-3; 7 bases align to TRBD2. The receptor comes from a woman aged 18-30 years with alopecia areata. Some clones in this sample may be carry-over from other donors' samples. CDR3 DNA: TGTGCCACCGGGGGGGGAAGCACAGATACGCAGTATTTT. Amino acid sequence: CATGGGSTDTQYF.